This TCR beta chain was recorded in a study of PD-1 blockade in classical Hodgkin lymphoma. Measured with immunoSEQ multiplex PCR; TCRdb has only the in-frame clones, and not every one. The data show fewer than 25,000 clones, with around 84% seen just once and roughly 6.2% held by the top ten. The CDR3 is 15 amino acids. The germline gives CDR1 SGHTA, CDR2 FQGNSA. V was cut by 3 bases and J by 6 bases, with 12 bases left in between. Documented time point: cycle 4 day 1 (C4D1), after more than five weeks of nivolumab. The patients all showed relapse after autologous stem cell transplantation, while their brentuximab vedotin exposure varied. The best responses consisted of complete response, partial response or progressive disease. As concerns this clone: What it binds is unknown.

General study findings and limits: Whereas CD4+ TCR diversity had risen significantly by C4D1, CD8+ TCR diversity had not. Newly diagnosed patients were said to have less baseline TCR diversity than healthy donors did.

The receptor was derived from a human donor with classical Hodgkin lymphoma. This material consisted of peripheral blood mononuclear cells (PBMCs), taken before the fourth cycle of nivolumab. The chain is built from TRBV7-2 and TRBJ1-6; D call uncertain. The CDR3 DNA reads TGTGCCAGCAGCTTGGGGTACGGGCGTAATTCACCCCTCCACTTT. This sequence encodes CASSLGYGRNSPLHF.